This paragraph reports one T cell receptor beta chain. This entry belongs to a study of blood T cell repertoires in COVID-19. Across the whole study: Italy, Spain and the United States were the sources of the convalescent and acute COVID-19 samples. PBMCs, B-cell-depleted T cells, or T cells were the source of the cDNA or gDNA that made up the material.

Study processing details: Researchers report that nucleated cell counts were estimated from reference gene primer amplification. The assay was immunoSEQ multiplex PCR, and TCRdb's table has in-frame clones only and misses some. That table gives V, J and clone size, and the DNA gave D and trimming. The sample holds roughly 240,000 clones, around 82% seen once. The sample comprised peripheral blood. This TCR derives from a woman between 70 and 85 years old with acute or convalescent COVID-19.

CDR3 nucleotide sequence: TGTGCCAGCAGTTTGAACAGGGGTCTGAACACTGAAGCTTTCTTT. Protein: CASSLNRGLNTEAFF. The chain recombines TRBV6-5 with TRBJ1-1; TRBD1 agrees at 7 bases. Germline CDR1 is MNHEY and CDR2 is SVGAGI. The trim removed 4 bases at V and 0 bases at J, leaving 5 bases unmatched. The CDR3 is 15 residues long.